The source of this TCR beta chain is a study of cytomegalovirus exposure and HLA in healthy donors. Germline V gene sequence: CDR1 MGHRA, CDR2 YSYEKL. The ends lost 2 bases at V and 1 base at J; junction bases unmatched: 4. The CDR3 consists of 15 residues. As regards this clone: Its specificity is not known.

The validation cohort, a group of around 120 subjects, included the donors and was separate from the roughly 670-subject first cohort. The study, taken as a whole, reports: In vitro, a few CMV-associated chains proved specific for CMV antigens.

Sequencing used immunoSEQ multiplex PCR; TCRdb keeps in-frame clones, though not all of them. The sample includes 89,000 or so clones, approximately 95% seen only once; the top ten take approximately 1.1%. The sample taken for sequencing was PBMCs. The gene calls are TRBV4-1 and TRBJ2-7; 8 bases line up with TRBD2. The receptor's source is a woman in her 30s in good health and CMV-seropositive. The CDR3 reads CASSQTSGVSYEQYF. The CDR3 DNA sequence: TGCGCCAGCAGCCAAACTAGCGGAGTTTCCTACGAGCAGTACTTC.